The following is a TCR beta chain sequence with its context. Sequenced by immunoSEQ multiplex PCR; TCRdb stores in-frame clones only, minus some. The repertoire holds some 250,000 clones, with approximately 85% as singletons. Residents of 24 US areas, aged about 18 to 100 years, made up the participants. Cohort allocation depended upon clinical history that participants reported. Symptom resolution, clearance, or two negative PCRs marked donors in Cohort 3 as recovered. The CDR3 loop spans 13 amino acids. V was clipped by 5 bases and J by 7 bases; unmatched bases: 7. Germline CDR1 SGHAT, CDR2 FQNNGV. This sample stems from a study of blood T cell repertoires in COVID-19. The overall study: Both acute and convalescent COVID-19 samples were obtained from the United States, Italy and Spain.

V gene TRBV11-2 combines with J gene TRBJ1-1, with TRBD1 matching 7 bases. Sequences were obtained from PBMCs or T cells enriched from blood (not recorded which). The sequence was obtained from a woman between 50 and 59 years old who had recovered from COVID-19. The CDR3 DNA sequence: TGTGCCAGCAGCACTTCCTGGGACAGTGAAGCTTTCTTT. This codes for CASSTSWDSEAFF. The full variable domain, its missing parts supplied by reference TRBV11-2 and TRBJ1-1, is EAGVAQSPRYKIIEKRQSVAFWCNPISGHATLYWYQQILGQGPKLLIQFQNNGVVDDSQLPKDRFSAERLKGVDSTLKIQPAKLEDSAVYLCASSTSWDSEAFFGQGTRLTVV.